This entry lists 14 T cell receptor beta chains sequenced from one sample in a study of TIL therapy for anti-PD-1-resistant metastatic lung cancer. Sequencing used immunoSEQ v3. TCRdb's copy holds only in-frame clones and misses some; the assay was immunoSEQ multiplex PCR. The repertoire includes roughly 60,000 clones, around 87% of them detected once, and around 2.6% sits in the top ten. This sample's time point: pre-treatment sample, taken before nivolumab and TIL therapy. Material: blood, obtained at baseline. The receptors stem from a person aged 25-80 years with non-small cell lung cancer.

The J gene is TRBJ2-7, the V gene TRBV18; 7 bases are a match to TRBD1. Trimming removed 2 bases from V and 10 bases from J; junction bases left unmatched: 11. The CDR3 extends over 14 amino acids. The germline V gene has CDR1 KGHSH and CDR2 LQKENI. The CDR3 sequence: CASSPSGQPDTQYF. CDR3 sequence (DNA): TGTGCCAGCTCACCATCGGGACAGCCTGATACTCAGTACTTC.

About this clone: Other nucleotide sequences from this sample produce the same CDR3. V gene TRBV6-4 combines with J gene TRBJ1-1; D possibly corresponds to TRBD1 (6 bases). Germline-derived CDR1 and CDR2 are MRHNA and SNTAGT. CDR3 size: 14 residues. Trimming cost V 0 bases and J 4 bases, with 9 bases left between them. The CDR3 protein is CASSDSSRGTEAFF. DNA for the CDR3: TGTGCCAGCAGTGACTCCTCCAGGGGCACTGAAGCTTTCTTT.

The rearrangement links TRBV14 to TRBJ1-1; 7 bases are a match to TRBD1. Looked up from germline, CDR1 is SGHDN and CDR2 is FVKESK. Trimming at V came to 4 bases and at J to 0 bases, leaving 11 bases not matched to a gene. This CDR3 is 17 amino acids long. CDR3 protein: CASSPRSRGVMNTEAFF. As DNA, the CDR3 is TGTGCCAGCAGCCCTCGTAGCAGGGGGGTTATGAACACTGAAGCTTTCTTT. The whole variable domain, filled in from reference TRBV14 and TRBJ1-1, reads EAGVTQFPSHSVIEKGQTVTLRCDPISGHDNLYWYRRVMGKEIKFLLHFVKESKQDESGMPNNRFLAERTGGTYSTLKVQPAELEDSGVYFCASSPRSRGVMNTEAFFGQGTRLTVV.

The chain links TRBV7-9 to TRBJ1-1, with TRBD1 matching over 9 bases. From germline, CDR1 is SEHNR and CDR2 FQNEAQ (reference sequence). V was clipped by 4 bases and J by 0 bases; unmatched bases: 9. The length of the CDR3 is 17 residues. CDR3 DNA sequence: TGTGCCAGCAGCTCACCCGGGACAGGGATCGTGAACACTGAAGCTTTCTTT. Residues: CASSSPGTGIVNTEAFF.

This clone was detected a few times. In nucleotides, the CDR3 is TGTGCCTCAAGGATGGGGGCGAACACCGGGGAGCTGTTTTTT. Amino acid sequence: CASRMGANTGELFF. V gene TRBV10-3 combines with J gene TRBJ2-2, with D possibly being TRBD1 or TRBD2 (5 bases each). V was clipped by 11 bases and J by 0 bases, with 13 bases between them. The CDR3 contains 14 residues. Germline V gene sequence: CDR1 ENHRY, CDR2 SYGVKD.

The chain employs TRBV7-3 and TRBJ1-2; tentative D call: TRBD1 (5 bases). V was shortened by 5 bases and J by 4 bases, with 11 bases between the two germline ends. The CDR3 is made up of 13 amino acids. CDR1 is SGHTA and CDR2 is FQGTGA in the germline V gene. CDR3 nucleotides: TGTGCCAGCAGCCCAGACAGTTCCTATGGCTACACCTTC. This codes for CASSPDSSYGYTF.

The V gene is TRBV2, the J gene TRBJ2-3; possible D gene TRBD2, 5 bases. Germline V lookup: CDR1 SNHLY, CDR2 FYNNEI. The CDR3 loop spans 14 amino acids. V lost 9 bases, J lost 4 bases, and 17 bases lay in between. CDR3 sequence reads: CARGSSVGADTQYF. In DNA form, the CDR3 reads TGTGCCAGGGGGAGTAGCGTTGGCGCAGATACGCAGTATTTT.

The sample holds a few counts of this clone. The rearrangement joins TRBV6-5 to TRBJ2-7, with D hard to call. Germline-derived CDR1 and CDR2 are MNHEY and SVGAGI. V lost 5 bases and J lost 1, with 9 bases in between. This CDR3 has 13 amino acids. CDR3 sequence reads: CASSKVGSYEQYF. DNA of the CDR3: TGTGCCAGCAGTAAGGTGGGGTCCTACGAGCAGTACTTC.

The CDR3, as DNA: TGTGCCAGCAGCTTGCCTGGGACAGAAGCTGGCTACACCTTC. Its translation: CASSLPGTEAGYTF. This chain connects TRBV5-6 to TRBJ1-2; 7 bases are a match to TRBD1. The V gene end was trimmed by 1 base and the J gene end by 7 bases; junction bases not matched to a gene: 7. Germline lookup yields CDR1 SGHDT and CDR2 YYEEEE. This CDR3 is 14 amino acids long.

Regarding this clone: Without the conserved terminal phenylalanine or tryptophan, this CDR3 likely stems from a read error. Because the CDR3's place on the DNA is in doubt, the DNA is left out and the CDR3 is given as listed by TCRdb. The rearrangement joins TRBV23-1 to TRBJ2-7. TRBV23-1 is reported as an ORF; its role is uncertain. Including both end residues, the CDR3 is 9 amino acids long. The CDR3 reads CASTLGLGA.

The J gene is TRBJ2-2, the V gene TRBV7-8; 7 bases align to TRBD1. There are 21 residues in the CDR3. V was pared by 5 bases and J by 2 bases, with 23 bases of the junction left unmatched. Looked up from germline, CDR1 is SGHVS and CDR2 is FQNEAQ. In DNA, the CDR3 is TGTGCCAGCAGCCAGTTAACAGGGGTTTCTTTCTCCCCCCTAAACACCGGGGAGCTGTTTTTT. Its protein is CASSQLTGVSFSPLNTGELFF.

Here the CDR3 reads CATSTDTQYF. The CDR3 region has the DNA TGTGCCACCAGCACAGATACGCAGTATTTT. The V call is TRBV24-1, the J call TRBJ2-3; no clear D. This CDR3 comprises 10 residues. Germline V CDR1 and CDR2: KGHDR, SFDVKD. The V end lost 7 bases, the J end lost 2 bases, and 0 bases lay between the germline ends.

This clone was counted only a few times. CDR3 nucleotides: TGCGCCAGCAGCTTGGACCAGGGGAAGGGAACTGAAGCTTTCTTT. Translated: CASSLDQGKGTEAFF. The rearrangement joins TRBV5-1 to TRBJ1-1; D may be TRBD1 (6 bases). CDR3 size: 15 residues. Germline CDR1 is SGHRS and CDR2 is YFSETQ. Trimming shortened V by 0 bases and J by 5 bases, and 14 bases separated the two germline ends.

V and J are TRBV10-3 and TRBJ1-5, with a tentative D call TRBD1 (5 bases). There are 15 residues in the CDR3. V was cut by 4 bases and J by 6 bases, with 16 bases left in between. Per the germline V gene, CDR1 is ENHRY and CDR2 is SYGVKD. CDR3 loop: CAISVQKGPGQPQHF. CDR3 DNA: TGTGCCATCAGTGTTCAAAAGGGGCCGGGTCAGCCCCAGCATTTT.